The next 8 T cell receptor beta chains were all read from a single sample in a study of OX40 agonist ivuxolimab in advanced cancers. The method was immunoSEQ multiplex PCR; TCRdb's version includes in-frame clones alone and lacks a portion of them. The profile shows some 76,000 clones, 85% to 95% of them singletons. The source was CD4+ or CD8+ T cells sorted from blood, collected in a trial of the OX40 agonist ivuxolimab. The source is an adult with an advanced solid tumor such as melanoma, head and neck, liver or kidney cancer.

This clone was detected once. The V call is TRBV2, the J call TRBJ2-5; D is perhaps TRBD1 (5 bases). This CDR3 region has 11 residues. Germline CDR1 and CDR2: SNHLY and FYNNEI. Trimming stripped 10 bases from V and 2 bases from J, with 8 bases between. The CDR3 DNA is TGTGCCAACCGACAGCAAGAGACCCAGTACTTC. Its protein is CANRQQETQYF. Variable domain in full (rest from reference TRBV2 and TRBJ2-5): EPEVTQTPSHQVTQMGQEVILRCVPISNHLYFYWYRQILGQKVEFLVSFYNNEISEKSEIFDDQFSVERPDGSNFTLKIRSTKLEDSAMYFCANRQQETQYFGPGTRLLVL.

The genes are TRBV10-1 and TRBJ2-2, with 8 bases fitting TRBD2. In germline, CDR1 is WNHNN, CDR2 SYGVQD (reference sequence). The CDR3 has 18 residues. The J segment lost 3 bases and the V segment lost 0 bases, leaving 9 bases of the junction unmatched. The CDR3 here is CASSESRVAAGDTGELFF. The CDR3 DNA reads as TGCGCCAGCAGTGAGTCGAGGGTAGCAGCGGGAGACACCGGGGAGCTGTTTTTT.

The DNA for the CDR3 is TGTGCCTGGAGTCGGAGGGATTACACTGAAGCTTTCTTT. Amino acids: CAWSRRDYTEAFF. The chain links TRBV30 to TRBJ1-1, with D unclear. CDR1 GTSNPN and CDR2 SVGIG come from the germline V gene (reference sequence). The CDR3 spans 13 residues. V was cut by 2 bases and J by 3 bases, with 10 bases left in between.

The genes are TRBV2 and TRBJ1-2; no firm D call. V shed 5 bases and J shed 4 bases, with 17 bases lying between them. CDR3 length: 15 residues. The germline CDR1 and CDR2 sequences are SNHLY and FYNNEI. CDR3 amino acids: CASSSYGPETYGYTF. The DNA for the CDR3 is TGTGCCAGCAGTTCCTACGGACCCGAGACCTATGGCTACACCTTC.

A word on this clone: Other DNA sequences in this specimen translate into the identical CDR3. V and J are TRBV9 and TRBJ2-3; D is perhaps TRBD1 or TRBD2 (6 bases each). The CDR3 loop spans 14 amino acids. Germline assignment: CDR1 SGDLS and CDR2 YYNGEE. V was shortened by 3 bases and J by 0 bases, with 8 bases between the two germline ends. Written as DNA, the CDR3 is TGTGCCAGCAGCGGGGGGGCCAGCACAGATACGCAGTATTTT. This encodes CASSGGASTDTQYF. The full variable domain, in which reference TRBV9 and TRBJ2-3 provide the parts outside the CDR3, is DSGVTQTPKHLITATGQRVTLRCSPRSGDLSVYWYQQSLDQGLQFLIQYYNGEERAKGNILERFSAQQFPDLHSELNLSSLELGDSALYFCASSGGASTDTQYFGPGTRLTVL.

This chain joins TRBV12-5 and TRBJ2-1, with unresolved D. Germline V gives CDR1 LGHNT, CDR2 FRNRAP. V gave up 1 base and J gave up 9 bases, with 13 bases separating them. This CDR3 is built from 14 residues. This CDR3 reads CASGLDPWWGEQFF. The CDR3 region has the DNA TGTGCTAGTGGTTTGGACCCATGGTGGGGTGAGCAGTTCTTC.

CDR3 coding DNA: TGTGCCACCAGGGCACTGGGCGGGACGCACCAAGAGACCCAGTACTTC. Translation: CATRALGGTHQETQYF. This chain joins TRBV15 and TRBJ2-5; maybe TRBD2 (6 bases). This CDR3 region has 16 residues. The V end lost 6 bases, the J end lost 0 bases, and 17 bases lay between the germline ends. CDR1 LNHNV and CDR2 YYDKDF come from the germline V gene (reference sequence).

CDR3: CASSIYSGKGYEQYF. CDR3 nucleotides: TGTGCCAGTAGTATCTACTCGGGTAAAGGGTACGAGCAGTACTTC. The V and J genes are TRBV19 and TRBJ2-7; D is uncertain. CDR1 and CDR2 (germline): LNHDA, SQIVND (reference sequence). The CDR3 runs to 15 residues. V was shortened by 3 bases and J by 4 bases, with 16 bases between the two germline ends.